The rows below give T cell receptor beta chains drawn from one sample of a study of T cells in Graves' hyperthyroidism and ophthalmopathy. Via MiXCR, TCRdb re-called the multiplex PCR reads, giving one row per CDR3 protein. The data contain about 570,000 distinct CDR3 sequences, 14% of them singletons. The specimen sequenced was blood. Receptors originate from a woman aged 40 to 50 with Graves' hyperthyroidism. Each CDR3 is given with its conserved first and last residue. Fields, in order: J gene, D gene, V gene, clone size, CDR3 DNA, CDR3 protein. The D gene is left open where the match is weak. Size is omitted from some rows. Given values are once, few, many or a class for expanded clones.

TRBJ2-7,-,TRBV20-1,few,TGCAGTGCTAGAGATCGAGTTAGGGGCCGCGAGCAGTACTTC,CSARDRVRGREQYF
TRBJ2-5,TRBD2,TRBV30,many,TGTGCCTGGGGGGGACTAGCGGGAGGGGAGACCCAGTACTTC,CAWGGLAGGETQYF
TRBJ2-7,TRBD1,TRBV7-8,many,TGTGCCAGCAGCTTAGAACAGGGGGCTTCGTGGGAGCAGTACTTC,CASSLEQGASWEQYF
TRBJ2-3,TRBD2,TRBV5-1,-,TGCGCCAGCAGCCCCACAGCGGGAATGATAGATACGCAGTATTTT,CASSPTAGMIDTQYF
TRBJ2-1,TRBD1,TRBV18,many,TGTGCCAGCTGGACGGCGACAGGGGGCTTTAATGAGCAGTTCTTC,CASWTATGGFNEQFF
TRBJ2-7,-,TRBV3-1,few,TGTGCCAGCAGCCAAGGGGGCACAGGGGAGCAGTACTTC,CASSQGGTGEQYF
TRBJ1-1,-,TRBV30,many,TGTGCCTGGACACACCCTGGTAGTACTGAAGCTTTCTTT,CAWTHPGSTEAFF
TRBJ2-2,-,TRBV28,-,TGTGCCAGCAGTACAAGGGTGGGATTGGCGAACACCGGGGAGCTGTTTTTT,CASSTRVGLANTGELFF
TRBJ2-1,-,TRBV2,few,TGTGCCAGCATCCCGGGACAATCCAATGAGCAGTTCTTC,CASIPGQSNEQFF
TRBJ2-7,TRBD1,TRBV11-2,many,TGTGCCAGCACCCCGGGACAGACTACCCACGAGCAGTACTTC,CASTPGQTTHEQYF
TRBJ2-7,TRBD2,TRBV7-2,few,TGTGCCAGCAGCCACGGACTAGCGGGAGACGAGCAGTACTTC,CASSHGLAGDEQYF
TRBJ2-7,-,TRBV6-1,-,TGTGCCAGCAGTCAGCCATTTACCTACGAGCAGTACTTC,CASSQPFTYEQYF
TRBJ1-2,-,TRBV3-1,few,TGTGCCAGCAGCCAAGGGGGAGGTGGCTACACCTTC,CASSQGGGGYTF
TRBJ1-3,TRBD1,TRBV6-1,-,TGTGCCAGCTCTTACGGACAGGGCTCTGGAAACACCATATATTTT,CASSYGQGSGNTIYF
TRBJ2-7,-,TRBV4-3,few,TGCGCCAGCAGCCAAGGGGTCGTGACCAATCAGAGGTACGAGCAGTACTTC,CASSQGVVTNQRYEQYF
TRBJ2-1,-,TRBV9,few,TGTGCCAGCAGCGTAGAAAGCTCCTACAATGGGCAGTTCTTC,CASSVESSYNGQFF
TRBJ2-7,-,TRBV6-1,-,TGTGCCAGCAGTGAGTCGATAGCCAGGGACGAGCAGTACTTC,CASSESIARDEQYF
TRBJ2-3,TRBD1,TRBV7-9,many,TGTGCCAGCAGGCCAGGGGGACAGGGGGCATCTAGCGGGATCACAGATACGCAGTATTTT,CASRPGGQGASSGITDTQYF
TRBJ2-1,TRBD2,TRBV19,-,TGTGCCAGTAGTATAACCGGACTAGCGGGAGTCGGGTCCTACAATGAGCAGTTCTTC,CASSITGLAGVGSYNEQFF
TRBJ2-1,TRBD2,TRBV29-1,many,TGCAGCGTTTTACTAGCGGGAGGCGGCAATGAGCAGTTCTTC,CSVLLAGGGNEQFF
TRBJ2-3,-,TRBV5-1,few,TGCGCCAGCAGCCCCCGGCACGCAGATACGCAGTATTTT,CASSPRHADTQYF
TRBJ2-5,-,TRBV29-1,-,TGCAGCGTCAACAGGGACCAAGAGACCCAGTACTTC,CSVNRDQETQYF
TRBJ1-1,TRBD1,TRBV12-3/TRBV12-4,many,TGTGCCAGCAGTTGGGGACAGACCAACACTGAAGCTTTCTTT,CASSWGQTNTEAFF
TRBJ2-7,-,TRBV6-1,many,TGTGCCAGCAGAGATGACGGCTCCTACGAGCAGTACTTC,CASRDDGSYEQYF
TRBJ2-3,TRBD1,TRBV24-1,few,TGTGCCACCTCCGGGACAGTCACAGATACGCAGTATTTT,CATSGTVTDTQYF
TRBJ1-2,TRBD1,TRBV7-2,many,TGTGCCAGCAGCTCACCGGGACAGGGGGTGAATAACTATGGCTACACCTTC,CASSSPGQGVNNYGYTF
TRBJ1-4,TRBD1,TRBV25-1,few,TGTGCCAGCAGTGAAACAGGGGTTGGCGAAAAACTGTTTTTT,CASSETGVGEKLFF
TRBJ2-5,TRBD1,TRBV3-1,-,TGTGCCAGCAGCCTCAGTGGCAGGGGGCTTGAGACCCAGTACTTC,CASSLSGRGLETQYF
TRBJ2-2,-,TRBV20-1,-,TGCAGTGCTAGAGGGGGTAATAACGGGGAGCTGTTTTTT,CSARGGNNGELFF
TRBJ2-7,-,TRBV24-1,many,TGTGCCACCAGTGACCGCCGTAGTTCGGACGAGCAGTACTTC,CATSDRRSSDEQYF
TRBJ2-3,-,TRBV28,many,TGTGCCAGCAGTTTCATTCGCACAGATACGCAGTATTTT,CASSFIRTDTQYF
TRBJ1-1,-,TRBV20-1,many,TGCAGTGCCACACAACAGGGTGGTGTCACTGAAGCTTTCTTT,CSATQQGGVTEAFF
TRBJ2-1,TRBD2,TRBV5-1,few,TGCGTCAGCAGCTCCGGGACTAGCGAGAATGAGCAGTTCTTC,CVSSSGTSENEQFF
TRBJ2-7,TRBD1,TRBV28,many,TGTGCCAGCAGTTCACCGGGGACAGCGATACCCTACGAGCAGTACTTC,CASSSPGTAIPYEQYF
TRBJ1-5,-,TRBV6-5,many,TGTGCCAGCAGTTACTCACTCAGGGCTTTAGTGAAGCCCCAGCATTTT,CASSYSLRALVKPQHF
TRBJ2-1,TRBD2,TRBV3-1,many,TGTGCCAGCAGCTCTTCCGGGACTAGCGGGAGCTACAATGAGCAGTTCTTC,CASSSSGTSGSYNEQFF
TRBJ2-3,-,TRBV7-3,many,TGTGCCAGCAGCTTATCTCAGGGAACGGCAGATACGCAGTATTTT,CASSLSQGTADTQYF
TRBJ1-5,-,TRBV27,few,TGTGCCAGCAGTTTATCAGTTAATAGCAATCAGCCCCAGCATTTT,CASSLSVNSNQPQHF
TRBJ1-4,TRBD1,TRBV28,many,TGTGCCAGCAGTTCCTCCCCCGGGACAGTCCAAACTAGTGAAAAACTGTTTTTT,CASSSSPGTVQTSEKLFF
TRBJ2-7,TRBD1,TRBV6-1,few,TGTGCCAGCAGTGAAGCAGGGACAGGGGCCTACGAGCAGTACTTC,CASSEAGTGAYEQYF
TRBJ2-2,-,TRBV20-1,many,TGCAGTGCTAGAACCACGATTTTTGGTTCCGGGGAGCTGTTTTTT,CSARTTIFGSGELFF
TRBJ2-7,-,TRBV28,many,TGTGCCAGCAGTTTAGAAGGGGGGACCTACGAGCAGTACTTC,CASSLEGGTYEQYF
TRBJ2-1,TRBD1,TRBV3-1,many,TGTGCCAGCAGCCAAAGACAGGGTCATGAGCAGTTCTTC,CASSQRQGHEQFF
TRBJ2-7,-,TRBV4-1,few,TGCGCCAGCAGCCAATTCCGGGCCGACATCTCCTACGAGCAGTACTTC,CASSQFRADISYEQYF
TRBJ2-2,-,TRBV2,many,TGTGCCAGCAGTGATGCCAGGCGCAACACCGGGGAGCTGTTTTTT,CASSDARRNTGELFF
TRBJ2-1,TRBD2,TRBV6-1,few,TGTGCCAGCAGACTTCCGGGACTAGCGGTCTCCTACAATGAGCAGTTCTTC,CASRLPGLAVSYNEQFF
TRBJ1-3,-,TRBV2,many,TGTGCCAGCCGACGGGACATTCTTCCCTCTGGAAACACCATATATTTT,CASRRDILPSGNTIYF
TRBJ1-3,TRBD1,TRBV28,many,TGTGCCAGCACTCCGGGACAGGGGGCGGGTGGAAACACCATATATTTT,CASTPGQGAGGNTIYF